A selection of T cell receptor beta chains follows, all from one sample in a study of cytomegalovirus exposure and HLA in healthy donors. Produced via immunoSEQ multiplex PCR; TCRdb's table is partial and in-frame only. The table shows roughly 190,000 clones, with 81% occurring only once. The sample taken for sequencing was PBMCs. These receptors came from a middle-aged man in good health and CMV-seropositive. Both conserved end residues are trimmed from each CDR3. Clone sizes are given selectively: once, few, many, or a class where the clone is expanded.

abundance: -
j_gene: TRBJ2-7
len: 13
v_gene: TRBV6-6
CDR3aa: ASSYSRDRAYEQY

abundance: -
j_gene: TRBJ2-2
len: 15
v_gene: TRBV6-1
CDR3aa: ASSEVTRVRNTGELF

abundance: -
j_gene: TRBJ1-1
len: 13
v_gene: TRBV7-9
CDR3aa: ASSSRTGPNTEAF

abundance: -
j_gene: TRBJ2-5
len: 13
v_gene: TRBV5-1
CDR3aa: ASSSPGQGLKTQY

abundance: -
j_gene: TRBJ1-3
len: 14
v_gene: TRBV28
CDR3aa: ASKTPGQGAGNTIY

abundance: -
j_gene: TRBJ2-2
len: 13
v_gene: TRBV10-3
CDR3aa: AIGRDSVNTGELF

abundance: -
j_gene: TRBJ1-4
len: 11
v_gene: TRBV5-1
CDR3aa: ASSLYRNEKLF

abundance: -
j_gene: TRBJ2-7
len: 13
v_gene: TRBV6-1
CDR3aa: AAQGGRGQPYEQY

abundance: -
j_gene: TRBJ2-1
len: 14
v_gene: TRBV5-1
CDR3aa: ASRWTPTDRGNEQF

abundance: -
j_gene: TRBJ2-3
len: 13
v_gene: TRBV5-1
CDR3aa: ATHPRGGSTDTQY

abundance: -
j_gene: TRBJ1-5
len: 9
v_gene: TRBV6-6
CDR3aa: ASSPGTLQH

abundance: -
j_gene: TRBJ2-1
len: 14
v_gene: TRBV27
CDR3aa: ASTPVGLAGSFEQF

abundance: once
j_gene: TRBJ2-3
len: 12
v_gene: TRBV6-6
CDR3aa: ASSYISGRGAVY

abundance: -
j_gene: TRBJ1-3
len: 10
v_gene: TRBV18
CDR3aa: ASSDFGDTIY

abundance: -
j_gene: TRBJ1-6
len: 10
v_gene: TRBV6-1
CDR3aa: ASSELGSPLH

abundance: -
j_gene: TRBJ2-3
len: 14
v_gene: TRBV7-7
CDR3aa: ASSPGLAGEADTQY

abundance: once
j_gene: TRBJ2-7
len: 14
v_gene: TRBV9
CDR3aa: ASSTRTSGFAYEQY

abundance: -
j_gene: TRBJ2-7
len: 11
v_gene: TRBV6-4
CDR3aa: ASSDSCGYEQY

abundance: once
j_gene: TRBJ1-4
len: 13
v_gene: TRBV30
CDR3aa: AWSVNSATNEKLF

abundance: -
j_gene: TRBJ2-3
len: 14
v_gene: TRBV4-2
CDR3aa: ASSLSGGVITDTQY

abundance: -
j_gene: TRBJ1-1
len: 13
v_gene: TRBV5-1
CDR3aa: ASSSLGPTNTEAF

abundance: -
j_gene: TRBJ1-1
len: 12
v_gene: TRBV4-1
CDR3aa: ASSQGRQATEAF

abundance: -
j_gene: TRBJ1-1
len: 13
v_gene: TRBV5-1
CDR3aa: ASSSMGTGGTEAF

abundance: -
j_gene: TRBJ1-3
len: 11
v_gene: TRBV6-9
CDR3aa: ASSIAWGNTIY

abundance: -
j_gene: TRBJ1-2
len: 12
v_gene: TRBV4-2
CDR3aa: ASSQEGRWDGYT

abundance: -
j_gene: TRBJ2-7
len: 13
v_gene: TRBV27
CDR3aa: ASSSPGQGAIEQY

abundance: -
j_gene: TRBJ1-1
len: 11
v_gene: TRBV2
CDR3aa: ASRQGAATEAF

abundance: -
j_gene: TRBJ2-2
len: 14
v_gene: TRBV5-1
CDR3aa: ASSVAGTGKTGELF

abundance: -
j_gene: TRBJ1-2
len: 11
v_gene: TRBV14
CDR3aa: ASSPRQGDGYT

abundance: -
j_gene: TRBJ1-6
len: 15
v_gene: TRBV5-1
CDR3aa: ASSSRQGMTAVAPLH

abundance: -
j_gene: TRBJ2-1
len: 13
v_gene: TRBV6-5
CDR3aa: ASSRGTSGYNEQF

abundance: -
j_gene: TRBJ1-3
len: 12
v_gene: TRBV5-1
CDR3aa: ASSLGASGNTIY

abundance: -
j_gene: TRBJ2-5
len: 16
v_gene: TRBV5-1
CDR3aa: ASSLVLAGRGGAETQY

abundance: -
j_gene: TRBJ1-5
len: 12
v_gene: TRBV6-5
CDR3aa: ASDRAYSNQPQH

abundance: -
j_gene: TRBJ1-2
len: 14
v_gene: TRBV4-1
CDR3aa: ASSQGNRGMDYGYT

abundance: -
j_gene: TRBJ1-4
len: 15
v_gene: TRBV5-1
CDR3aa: ASSLEWSYSGNEKLF

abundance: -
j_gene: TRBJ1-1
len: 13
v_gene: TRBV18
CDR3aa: ASSPQGFANTEAF

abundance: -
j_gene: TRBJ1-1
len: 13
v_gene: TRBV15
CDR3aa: ATSRAGQVHTEAF

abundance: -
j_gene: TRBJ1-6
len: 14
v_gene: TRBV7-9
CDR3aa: ASSYDRKRNNSPLH

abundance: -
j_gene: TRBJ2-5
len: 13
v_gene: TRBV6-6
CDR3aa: ASSPLAGDRETQY

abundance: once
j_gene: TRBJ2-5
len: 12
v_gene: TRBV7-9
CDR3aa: ASSFGGLGETQY

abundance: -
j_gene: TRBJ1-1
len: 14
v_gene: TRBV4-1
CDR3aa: ASSQAPTGHRTEAF